A selection of T cell receptor beta chains follows, all from one sample in a study of early T cells in non-severe SARS-CoV-2 infection. In TCRdb, the 5' RACE reads were re-called with MiXCR into one record per CDR3 protein. The table includes 80,000 to 100,000 distinct CDR3 sequences, 14% detected once. Sequencing was carried out using whole blood. The receptors originated from an adult who was a healthcare worker with PCR-confirmed SARS-CoV-2 infection or an uninfected control (not recorded which). CDR3s include the opening cysteine and the closing phenylalanine or tryptophan. A D gene is named only where the DNA matches it firmly. Clone size appears in some rows only: once, few, many, or a class for an expanded clone.

CDR3 length: 14
V gene: TRBV11-2
J gene: TRBJ1-4
D gene: NA
clone size: few
CDR3 DNA: TGTGCCAGCAGCTTAGGCCTCCGAAGTGAAAAACTGTTTTTT
CDR3 protein: CASSLGLRSEKLFF

CDR3 length: 13
V gene: TRBV6-4
J gene: TRBJ2-4
D gene: NA
clone size: many
CDR3 DNA: TGTGCCAGCAGTGAGCAAGCCAAAAACATTCAGTACTTC
CDR3 protein: CASSEQAKNIQYF

CDR3 length: 13
V gene: TRBV6-2/TRBV6-3
J gene: TRBJ2-1
D gene: NA
clone size: few
CDR3 DNA: TGTGCCAGCAGGGAAATGAGGGTTAGTGAGCAGTTCTTC
CDR3 protein: CASREMRVSEQFF

CDR3 length: 14
V gene: TRBV7-9
J gene: TRBJ1-1
D gene: NA
clone size: NA
CDR3 DNA: TGTGCCAGCAGCTTAACCGCAACGAACACTGAAGCTTTCTTT
CDR3 protein: CASSLTATNTEAFF

CDR3 length: 16
V gene: TRBV28
J gene: TRBJ1-5
D gene: NA
clone size: NA
CDR3 DNA: TGTGCCAGCACCTTCGCCGGGACACATAGCAATCAGCCCCAGCATTTT
CDR3 protein: CASTFAGTHSNQPQHF

CDR3 length: 12
V gene: TRBV6-2/TRBV6-3
J gene: TRBJ1-6
D gene: NA
clone size: few
CDR3 DNA: TGTGCCAGCACCGAGGGGGGTTCACCCCTCCACTTT
CDR3 protein: CASTEGGSPLHF

CDR3 length: 15
V gene: TRBV5-1
J gene: TRBJ2-1
D gene: TRBD2
clone size: NA
CDR3 DNA: TGCGCCAGCAGCTCTAAGACTAGCGGGGGATTTGAGCAGTTCTTC
CDR3 protein: CASSSKTSGGFEQFF

CDR3 length: 16
V gene: TRBV11-2
J gene: TRBJ2-5
D gene: NA
clone size: many
CDR3 DNA: TGTGCCAGCAGCGTTAGGACAGTTATGTACCAAGAGACCCAGTACTTC
CDR3 protein: CASSVRTVMYQETQYF

CDR3 length: 15
V gene: TRBV28
J gene: TRBJ2-3
D gene: TRBD2
clone size: NA
CDR3 DNA: TGTGCCAGCAGTTTAACGGCGGGGGGACCCGATACGCAGTATTTT
CDR3 protein: CASSLTAGGPDTQYF

CDR3 length: 14
V gene: TRBV29-1
J gene: TRBJ2-5
D gene: TRBD2
clone size: few
CDR3 DNA: TGCAGCGTTGCAGCGGGGGCCGCTCAAGAGACCCAGTACTTC
CDR3 protein: CSVAAGAAQETQYF

CDR3 length: 17
V gene: TRBV12-3/TRBV12-4
J gene: TRBJ1-2
D gene: TRBD1
clone size: NA
CDR3 DNA: TGTGCCAGCAGTTCCGGGACAGGGGGCTTGTTCGACTATGGCTACACCTTC
CDR3 protein: CASSSGTGGLFDYGYTF

CDR3 length: 13
V gene: TRBV12-3/TRBV12-4
J gene: TRBJ2-1
D gene: TRBD2
clone size: few
CDR3 DNA: TGTGCCAGCAGTCCGGGACTAGCGAATGAGCAGTTCTTC
CDR3 protein: CASSPGLANEQFF

CDR3 length: 13
V gene: TRBV11-2
J gene: TRBJ1-1
D gene: NA
clone size: many
CDR3 DNA: TGTGCCAGCAGCTTTCACAGTAACACTGAAGCTTTCTTT
CDR3 protein: CASSFHSNTEAFF

CDR3 length: 16
V gene: TRBV27
J gene: TRBJ1-6
D gene: NA
clone size: few
CDR3 DNA: TGTGCCAGCAGCCTGTCCCGGGGGGGCTATAATTCACCCCTCCACTTT
CDR3 protein: CASSLSRGGYNSPLHF

CDR3 length: 13
V gene: TRBV5-1
J gene: TRBJ2-3
D gene: NA
clone size: NA
CDR3 DNA: TGCGCCAGCAGCTTGGAGGGGGGAGATACGCAGTATTTT
CDR3 protein: CASSLEGGDTQYF

CDR3 length: 14
V gene: TRBV12-3/TRBV12-4
J gene: TRBJ1-5
D gene: NA
clone size: NA
CDR3 DNA: TGTGCCAGCACTGCCGCCGCGAGAAGTCAGCCCCAGCATTTT
CDR3 protein: CASTAAARSQPQHF

CDR3 length: 15
V gene: TRBV9
J gene: TRBJ1-1
D gene: TRBD1
clone size: NA
CDR3 DNA: TGTGCCAGCAGCTCGGGGACAGGGGGGAACACTGAAGCTTTCTTT
CDR3 protein: CASSSGTGGNTEAFF

CDR3 length: 14
V gene: TRBV7-9
J gene: TRBJ1-2
D gene: TRBD1
clone size: few
CDR3 DNA: TGTGCCAGCAGCTTAGCCGGGACAGCCTATGGCTACACCTTC
CDR3 protein: CASSLAGTAYGYTF

CDR3 length: 13
V gene: TRBV5-1
J gene: TRBJ2-5
D gene: NA
clone size: few
CDR3 DNA: TGCGCCAGCAGCTTGGGGGCACAAGAGACCCAGTACTTC
CDR3 protein: CASSLGAQETQYF

CDR3 length: 11
V gene: TRBV19
J gene: TRBJ2-7
D gene: NA
clone size: many
CDR3 DNA: TGTGCCAGTAGTAGCGGGTACGAGCAGTACTTC
CDR3 protein: CASSSGYEQYF

CDR3 length: 14
V gene: TRBV4-1
J gene: TRBJ1-1
D gene: TRBD1
clone size: many
CDR3 DNA: TGCGCCAGCAGCCATATGGGACAGGGTACTGAAGCTTTCTTT
CDR3 protein: CASSHMGQGTEAFF

CDR3 length: 16
V gene: TRBV5-4
J gene: TRBJ2-4
D gene: NA
clone size: NA
CDR3 DNA: TGTGCCAGCAGCTTGGGGGGGGCAGGGCAGAGTTCCATTCAGTACTTC
CDR3 protein: CASSLGGAGQSSIQYF

CDR3 length: 15
V gene: TRBV7-9
J gene: TRBJ1-5
D gene: NA
clone size: NA
CDR3 DNA: TGTGCCAGCAGCTTAGACCGGGAGCCCAATCAGCCCCAGCATTTT
CDR3 protein: CASSLDREPNQPQHF

CDR3 length: 15
V gene: TRBV7-2
J gene: TRBJ1-1
D gene: NA
clone size: many
CDR3 DNA: TGTGCCAGCAGCCTCTTCCCGGTCTCGGGGACTGAAGCTTTCTTT
CDR3 protein: CASSLFPVSGTEAFF

CDR3 length: 17
V gene: TRBV11-2
J gene: TRBJ2-1
D gene: NA
clone size: many
CDR3 DNA: TGTGCCAGCAGCCGCCCGACCTCGACTCTTTCCTACAATGAGCAGTTCTTC
CDR3 protein: CASSRPTSTLSYNEQFF

CDR3 length: 15
V gene: TRBV6-5
J gene: TRBJ1-1
D gene: NA
clone size: many
CDR3 DNA: TGTGCCAGCAAACAAACCGGGACGACGAACACTGAAGCTTTCTTT
CDR3 protein: CASKQTGTTNTEAFF

CDR3 length: 15
V gene: TRBV19
J gene: TRBJ2-4
D gene: TRBD1
clone size: NA
CDR3 DNA: TGTGCCAGTAGTATGAGGGGGCAAAGCAAAAACATTCAGTACTTC
CDR3 protein: CASSMRGQSKNIQYF

CDR3 length: 11
V gene: TRBV21-1
J gene: TRBJ1-2
D gene: NA
clone size: NA
CDR3 DNA: TGTGCCACCATCTTTAAGGATGGCTACACCTTC
CDR3 protein: CATIFKDGYTF

CDR3 length: 17
V gene: TRBV18
J gene: TRBJ1-2
D gene: TRBD1
clone size: NA
CDR3 DNA: TGTGCCAGCTCACCAGCACAGGGGGCCCTCCACAACTATGGCTACACCTTC
CDR3 protein: CASSPAQGALHNYGYTF